This T cell receptor (beta chain) was identified in a study of response to subunit inactivated influenza vaccine. TCRdb analysed the RT-PCR reads with MiXCR anew, one entry per CDR3 protein. The top ten clones hold roughly a tenth of a sample with more than 700,000 distinct CDR3 sequences, approximately 21% of them seen once. This clonotype was seen at least ten times. The CDR3 loop spans 13 amino acids. Germline lookup yields CDR1 SGHTA and CDR2 FQGNSA. With 4 bases clipped from V and 3 bases from J, the junction kept 2 bases outside the gene matches. The specimen comprised PBMCs from blood, sampled about 5 days after vaccination. The chain joins TRBV7-2 to TRBJ2-7, with TRBD2 matching over 8 bases. The sequence was collected from a man aged 50 to 59 who received an inactivated influenza vaccine. The CDR3 DNA reads as TGTGCCAGCAGCTCAGCGGGAGTCTACGAGCAGTACTTC. Protein: CASSSAGVYEQYF.